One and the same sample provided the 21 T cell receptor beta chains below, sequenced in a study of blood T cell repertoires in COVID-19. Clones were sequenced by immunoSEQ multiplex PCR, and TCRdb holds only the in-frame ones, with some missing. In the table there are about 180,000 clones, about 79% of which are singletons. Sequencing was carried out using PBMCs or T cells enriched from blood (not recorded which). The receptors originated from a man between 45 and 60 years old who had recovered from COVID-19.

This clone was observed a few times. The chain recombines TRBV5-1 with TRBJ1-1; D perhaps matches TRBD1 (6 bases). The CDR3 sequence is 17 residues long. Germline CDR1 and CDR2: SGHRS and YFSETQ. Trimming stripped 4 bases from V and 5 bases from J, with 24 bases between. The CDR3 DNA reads TGCGCCAGCAGCGATCGCACATATGGGGGCAGGGGAACTGAAGCTTTCTTT. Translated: CASSDRTYGGRGTEAFF.

The CDR3 region is CASRPGRTGELFF. The DNA for the CDR3 is TGTGCCAGCAGACCTGGCCGAACCGGGGAGCTGTTTTTT. This chain connects TRBV12-3 or TRBV12-4 to TRBJ2-2; D is unclear. The CDR3 totals 13 residues. Trimming took 6 bases from V and 5 from J, leaving 10 bases between them.

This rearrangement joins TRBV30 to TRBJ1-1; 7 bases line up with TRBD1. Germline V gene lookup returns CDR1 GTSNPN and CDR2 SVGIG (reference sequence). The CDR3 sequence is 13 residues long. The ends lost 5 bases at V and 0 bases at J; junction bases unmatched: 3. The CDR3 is CAWAGQMNTEAFF. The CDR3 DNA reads TGTGCCTGGGCGGGACAGATGAACACTGAAGCTTTCTTT.

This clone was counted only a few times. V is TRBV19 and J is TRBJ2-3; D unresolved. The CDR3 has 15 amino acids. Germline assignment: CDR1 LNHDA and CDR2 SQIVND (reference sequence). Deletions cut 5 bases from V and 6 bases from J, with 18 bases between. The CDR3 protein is CASSPDLTETDTQYF. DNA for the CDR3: TGTGCCAGTAGTCCAGACCTAACAGAGACGGATACGCAGTATTTT.

DNA for the CDR3: TGTGCCAGCAGCCGAGCCTGGGCCTCCTACGAGCAGTACTTC. This translates into CASSRAWASYEQYF. V and J are TRBV6-5 and TRBJ2-7; D is undetermined. This CDR3 spans 14 amino acids. Per the germline V gene, CDR1 is MNHEY and CDR2 is SVGAGI. V lost 6 bases and J lost 0, with 12 bases in between.

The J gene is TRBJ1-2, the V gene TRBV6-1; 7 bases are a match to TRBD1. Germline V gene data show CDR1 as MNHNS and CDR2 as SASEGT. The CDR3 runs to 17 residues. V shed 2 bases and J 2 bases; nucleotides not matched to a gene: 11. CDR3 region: CASSENRGTAQNYGYTF. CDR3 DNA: TGTGCCAGCAGTGAAAATCGAGGGACAGCTCAAAACTATGGCTACACCTTC.

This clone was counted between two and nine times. The DNA for the CDR3 is TGTGCCAGCGTCGGGGGGTGGCAGTCTAACTATGGCTACACCTTC. Translation gives CASVGGWQSNYGYTF. The rearrangement uses TRBV7-9 and TRBJ1-2, with D maybe TRBD1 (5 bases). Looked up from germline, CDR1 is SEHNR and CDR2 is FQNEAQ (reference sequence). CDR3 size: 15 residues. The V end lost 8 bases, the J end lost 0 bases, and 16 bases lay between the germline ends.

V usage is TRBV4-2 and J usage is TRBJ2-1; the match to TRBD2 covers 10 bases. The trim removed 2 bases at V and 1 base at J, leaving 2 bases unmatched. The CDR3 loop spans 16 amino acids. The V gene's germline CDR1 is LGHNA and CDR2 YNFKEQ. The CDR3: CASSQRTSGSYNEQFF. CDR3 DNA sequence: TGTGCCAGCAGCCAAAGGACTAGCGGTTCCTACAATGAGCAGTTCTTC.

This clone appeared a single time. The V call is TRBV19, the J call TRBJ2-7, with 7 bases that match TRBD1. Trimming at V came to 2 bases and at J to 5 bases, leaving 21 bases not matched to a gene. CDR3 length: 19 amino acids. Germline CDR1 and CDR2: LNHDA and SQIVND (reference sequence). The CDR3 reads CASSITRGGQTTLGNEQYF. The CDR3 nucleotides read TGTGCCAGTAGTATAACAAGAGGGGGACAGACCACCTTAGGGAACGAGCAGTACTTC. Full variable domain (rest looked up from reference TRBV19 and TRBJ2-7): DGGITQSPKYLFRKEGQNVTLSCEQNLNHDAMYWYRQDPGQGLRLIYYSQIVNDFQKGDIAEGYSVSREKKESFPLTVTSAQKNPTAFYLCASSITRGGQTTLGNEQYFGPGTRLTVT.

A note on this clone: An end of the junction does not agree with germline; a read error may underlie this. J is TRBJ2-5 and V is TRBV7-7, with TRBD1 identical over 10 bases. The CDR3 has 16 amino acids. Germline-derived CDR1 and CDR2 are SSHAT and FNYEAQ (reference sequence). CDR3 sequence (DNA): TGTGCTAGCAGCCTAGCGCCTGGACAGGGGGAAGAGACCCAGTACTTC. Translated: CASSLAPGQGEETQYF.

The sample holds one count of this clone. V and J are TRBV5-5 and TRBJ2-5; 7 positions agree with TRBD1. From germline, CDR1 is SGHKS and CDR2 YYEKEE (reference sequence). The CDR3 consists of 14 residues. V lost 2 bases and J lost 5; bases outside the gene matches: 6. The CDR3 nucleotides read TGTGCCAGCAGCTTTAACAGGGGTCCGGAGACCCAGTACTTC. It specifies CASSFNRGPETQYF.

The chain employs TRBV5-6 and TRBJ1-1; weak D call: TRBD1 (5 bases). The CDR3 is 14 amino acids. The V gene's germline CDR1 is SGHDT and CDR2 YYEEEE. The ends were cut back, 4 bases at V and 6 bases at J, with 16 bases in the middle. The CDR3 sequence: CASSVRQLKAEAFF. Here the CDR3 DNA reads TGTGCCAGCAGCGTGCGACAGTTAAAAGCTGAAGCTTTCTTT.

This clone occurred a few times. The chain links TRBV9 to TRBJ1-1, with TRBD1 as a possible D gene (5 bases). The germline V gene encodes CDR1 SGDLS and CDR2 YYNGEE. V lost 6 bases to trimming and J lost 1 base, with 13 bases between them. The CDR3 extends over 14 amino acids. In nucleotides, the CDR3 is TGTGCCAGCACCCTGGGGCTCTCGAACACTGAAGCTTTCTTT. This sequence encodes CASTLGLSNTEAFF.

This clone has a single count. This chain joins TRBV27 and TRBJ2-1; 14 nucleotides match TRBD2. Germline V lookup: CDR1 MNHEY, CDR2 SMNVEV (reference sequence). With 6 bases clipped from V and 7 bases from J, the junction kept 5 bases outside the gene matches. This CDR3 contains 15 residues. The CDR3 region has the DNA TGTGCCAGCAGGAGACTAGCGGGGGGGCCAAATGAGCAGTTCTTC. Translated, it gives CASRRLAGGPNEQFF.

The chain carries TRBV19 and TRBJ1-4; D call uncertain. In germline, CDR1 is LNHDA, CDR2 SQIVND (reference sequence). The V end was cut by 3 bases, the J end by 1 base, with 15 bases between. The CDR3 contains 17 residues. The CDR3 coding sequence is TGTGCCAGTAGTATCTCTGGGCGGGGAAGAACTAATGAAAAACTGTTTTTT. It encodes CASSISGRGRTNEKLFF.

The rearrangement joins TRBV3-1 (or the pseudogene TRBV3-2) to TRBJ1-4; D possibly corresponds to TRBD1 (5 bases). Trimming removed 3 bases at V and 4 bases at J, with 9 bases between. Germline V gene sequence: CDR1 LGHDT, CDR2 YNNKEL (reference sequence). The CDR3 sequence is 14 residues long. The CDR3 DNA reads TGTGCCAGCAGCCACGGGGGAATTAATGAAAAACTGTTTTTT. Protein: CASSHGGINEKLFF.

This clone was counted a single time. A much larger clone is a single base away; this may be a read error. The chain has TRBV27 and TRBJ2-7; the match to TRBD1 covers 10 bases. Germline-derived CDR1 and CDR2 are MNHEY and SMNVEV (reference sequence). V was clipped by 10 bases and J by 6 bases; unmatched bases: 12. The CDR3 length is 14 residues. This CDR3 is CANSGTGAPREQYF. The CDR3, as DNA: TGTGCCAACAGCGGGACAGGGGCCCCCCGCGAGCAGTACTTC.

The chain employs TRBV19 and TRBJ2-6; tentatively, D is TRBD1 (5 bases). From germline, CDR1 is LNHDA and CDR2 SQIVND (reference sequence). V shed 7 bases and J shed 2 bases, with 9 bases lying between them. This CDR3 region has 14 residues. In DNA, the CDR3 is TGTGCCAGTATGTCCAGGGCTGGGGCCAACGTCCTGACTTTC. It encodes CASMSRAGANVLTF.

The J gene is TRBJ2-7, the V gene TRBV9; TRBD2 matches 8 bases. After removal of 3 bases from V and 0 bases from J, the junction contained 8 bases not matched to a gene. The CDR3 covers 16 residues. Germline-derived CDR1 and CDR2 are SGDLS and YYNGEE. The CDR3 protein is CASSARGGTSSYEQYF. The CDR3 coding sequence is TGTGCCAGCAGCGCCCGGGGGGGGACAAGCTCCTACGAGCAGTACTTC.

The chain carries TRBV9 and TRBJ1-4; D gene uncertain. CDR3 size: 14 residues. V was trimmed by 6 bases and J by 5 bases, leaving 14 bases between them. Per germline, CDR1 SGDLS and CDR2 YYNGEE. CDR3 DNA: TGTGCCAGCAAAGGTCCTCAGGCCAATGAAAAACTGTTTTTT. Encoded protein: CASKGPQANEKLFF.

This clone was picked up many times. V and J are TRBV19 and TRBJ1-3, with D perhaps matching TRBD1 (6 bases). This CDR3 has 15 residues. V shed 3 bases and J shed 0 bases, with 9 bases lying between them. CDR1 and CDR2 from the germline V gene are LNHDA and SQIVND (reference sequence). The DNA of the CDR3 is TGTGCCAGTAGTATCGGACAGCCCTCTGGAAACACCATATATTTT. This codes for CASSIGQPSGNTIYF.